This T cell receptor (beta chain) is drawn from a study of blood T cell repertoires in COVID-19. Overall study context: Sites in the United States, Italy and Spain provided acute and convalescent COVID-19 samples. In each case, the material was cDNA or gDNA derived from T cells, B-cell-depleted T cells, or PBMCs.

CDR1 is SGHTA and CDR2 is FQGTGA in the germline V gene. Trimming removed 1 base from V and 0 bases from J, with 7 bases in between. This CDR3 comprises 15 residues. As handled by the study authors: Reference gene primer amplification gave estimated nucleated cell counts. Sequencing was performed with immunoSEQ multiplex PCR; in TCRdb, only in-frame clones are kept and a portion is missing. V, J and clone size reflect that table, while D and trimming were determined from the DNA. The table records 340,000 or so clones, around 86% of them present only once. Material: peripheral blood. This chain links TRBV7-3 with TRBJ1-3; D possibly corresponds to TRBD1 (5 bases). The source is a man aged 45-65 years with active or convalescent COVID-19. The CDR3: CASSLNGGSGNTIYF. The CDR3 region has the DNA TGTGCCAGCAGCTTAAACGGGGGCTCTGGAAACACCATATATTTT.